The entry below gives a single TCR beta chain sequence along with its context. Germline and junction disagree at one end, which may indicate a read error. Orbital computed tomography, thyroid ultrasound, TRAb, serum thyroxine and clinical symptoms formed the basis of diagnosis. This sample is drawn from a study of Graves' ophthalmopathy and Graves' hyperthyroidism. Study-level background: At initial diagnosis, peripheral blood was obtained, and this preceded any treatment.

From germline, CDR1 is DFQATT and CDR2 SNEGSKA (reference sequence). This CDR3 has 15 amino acids. Amplified TCR beta CDR3 regions were obtained using RNA transcripts as template. HTBI-primed RT-PCR formed the first round, and a multiplex PCR formed the second. TCRdb reprocessed the multiplex PCR reads via MiXCR and lists one record per CDR3 protein. The sample consists of approximately 410,000 distinct CDR3 sequences, 15% of them appearing once. V and J are TRBV20-1 and TRBJ1-1; possibly TRBD1 for D (5 bases). The sequenced sample was peripheral blood. The sequence came from a woman aged 18-29 years with stable Graves' hyperthyroidism. The CDR3 coding sequence is TGCAGCGCTAGAGACAGCGGGGGAGGGGACACTGAAGCTTTCTTT. This sequence encodes CSARDSGGGDTEAFF.